One sample yielded the 27 T cell receptor beta chains listed below, sequenced in a study of CD4 T cells in relation to SARS-CoV-2 and coronaviruses. No antigen has been identified for these receptors. Unexposed donor CD4+ T cells date from about 2011-2018, before the COVID-19 pandemic. The cells were cultured for approximately 10 days before CD4+ T cells were isolated. The protocol was immunoSEQ multiplex PCR, while the TCRdb copy is restricted to in-frame clones and leaves out a portion. The table has some 16,000 clones, 65% to 85% seen once. Sequencing input: CD4+ T cells from PBMCs, cultured in vitro. These receptors all stem from a human donor in good health.

This chain links TRBV7-3 with TRBJ2-3, with 8 nucleotides matching TRBD2. With 3 bases clipped from V and 4 bases from J, the junction kept 3 bases outside the gene matches. Per germline, CDR1 SGHTA and CDR2 FQGTGA. The length of the CDR3 is 14 residues. CDR3 in amino acids: CASSLGLGPDTQYF. In DNA, the CDR3 is TGTGCCAGCAGCTTGGGACTAGGCCCAGATACGCAGTATTTT.

The V call is TRBV6-5, the J call TRBJ2-1, with 9 bases fitting TRBD2. J lost 4 bases, V lost 5 bases, and 6 bases had no gene match. The V gene's germline CDR1 is MNHEY and CDR2 SVGAGI. The CDR3 is made up of 15 amino acids. CDR3 nucleotide sequence: TGTGCCAGCAGTAAACTAGCGGGCGCTTACAATGAGCAGTTCTTC. Its protein is CASSKLAGAYNEQFF.

The gene calls are TRBV7-8 and TRBJ2-7; D is possibly TRBD2 (6 bases). The V end lost 4 bases, the J end lost 2 bases, and 18 bases lay between the germline ends. Looked up from germline, CDR1 is SGHVS and CDR2 is FQNEAQ. CDR3 size: 16 residues. The CDR3 region is CASSSNPGLTTYEQYF. The DNA for the CDR3 is TGTGCCAGCAGCTCCAACCCGGGACTGACAACCTACGAGCAGTACTTC.

This chain uses TRBV5-8 with TRBJ1-5; 7 bases match TRBD1. This CDR3 region has 15 residues. CDR1 and CDR2 (germline): SGHTS, YDEGEE. V trimming: 2 bases; J trimming: 0 bases; junction bases outside the gene matches: 2. The CDR3 loop reads CASSFGTDSNQPQHF. DNA for the CDR3: TGTGCCAGCAGCTTCGGGACAGATAGCAATCAGCCCCAGCATTTT.

About this clone itself: The junction and the germline gene differ at one end; a read error may be behind it. This rearrangement joins TRBV15 to TRBJ1-2; 7 positions match TRBD1. The CDR3 loop spans 13 amino acids. Germline CDR1 LNHNV, CDR2 YYDKDF (reference sequence). DNA of the CDR3: TGTGCCACCAGCGGAGACAGGGATGGTGGCTACACCTTC. This sequence encodes CATSGDRDGGYTF.

V usage is TRBV29-1 and J usage is TRBJ1-4; D gene ambiguous. Germline CDR1 and CDR2: SQVTM and ANQGSEA. Between the trimmed V and J ends, which lost 6 bases and 8 bases, there was a span of 13 bases. This CDR3 has 12 amino acids. This chain's CDR3 is CSVDTQEEKLFF. The CDR3 bases are TGCAGCGTCGACACTCAAGAGGAAAAACTGTTTTTT.

This chain links TRBV27 with TRBJ1-1, with a possible D match to TRBD1 (5 bases). Germline CDR1 MNHEY, CDR2 SMNVEV (reference sequence). Trimming shortened V by 1 base and J by 6 bases, and 15 bases separated the two germline ends. CDR3 length: 15 amino acids. CDR3 protein: CASSLYRSLGAEAFF. For the CDR3, the DNA is TGTGCCAGCAGTTTATACAGATCTTTAGGGGCTGAAGCTTTCTTT.

The CDR3 protein is CASSLGQNTEAFF. The CDR3 DNA is TGTGCCAGCAGCTTAGGCCAGAACACTGAAGCTTTCTTT. The gene calls are TRBV7-2 and TRBJ1-1; D gene ambiguous. The germline V and J ends were trimmed by 1 base and 1 base, with 4 bases remaining between them. Germline lookup yields CDR1 SGHTA and CDR2 FQGNSA. CDR3 length: 13 residues.

J is TRBJ2-1 and V is TRBV5-6, with 12 nucleotides matching TRBD2. Per germline, CDR1 SGHDT and CDR2 YYEEEE. J lost 9 bases, V lost 10 bases, and 17 bases had no gene match. CDR3 size: 16 residues. The CDR3, as DNA: TGTGCCCAGAGCGGGGGGCCGCTAGCGGGAGGGGGTGAGCAGTTCTTC. Its translation: CAQSGGPLAGGGEQFF.

This clone was detected only once. This sequence joins TRBV5-1 and TRBJ2-5; TRBD1 agrees at 11 bases. Germline CDR1 SGHRS, CDR2 YFSETQ. With V trimmed by 0 bases and J by 7 bases, 8 bases remained unmatched. CDR3 length: 16 residues. The CDR3 DNA is TGCGCCAGCAGCTTGGCCGGGACAGGGGGGCTCGGGACCCAGTACTTC. Translated, it gives CASSLAGTGGLGTQYF.

This chain connects TRBV7-7 to TRBJ2-7, with D possibly TRBD2 on 6 matching bases. Germline V CDR1 and CDR2: SSHAT, FNYEAQ (reference sequence). Trimming left V 5 bases short and J 9 bases short, with 23 bases between. This CDR3 has 15 residues. The CDR3 nucleotides read TGTGCCAGCAGCCCCCTCTCTGGCGGACTACGGGGGCAGTACTTC. As protein: CASSPLSGGLRGQYF.

This clone was seen more than once but under ten times. V and J are TRBV7-3 and TRBJ2-1, with 7 bases that match TRBD2. The trim removed 3 bases at V and 0 bases at J, leaving 8 bases unmatched. The CDR3 runs to 17 residues. Germline CDR1 SGHTA, CDR2 FQGTGA. CDR3 DNA: TGTGCCAGCAGCTTGGGTGGGGCGGGAGTCTCCTACAATGAGCAGTTCTTC. This codes for CASSLGGAGVSYNEQFF.

This clone has just a few counts. This sequence joins TRBV6-2 or TRBV6-3 and TRBJ2-7, with a weak D call TRBD2 (5 bases). Germline assignment: CDR1 MNHEY and CDR2 SVGEGT. V dropped 0 bases and J dropped 4 bases, with 7 bases sitting between them. This CDR3 is 13 amino acids long. This CDR3 reads CASSYSGLYEQYF. As DNA, the CDR3 is TGTGCCAGCAGTTACTCCGGACTGTACGAGCAGTACTTC.

This clone was seen more than once but under ten times. V usage is TRBV4-1 and J usage is TRBJ2-5; 9 bases match TRBD1. The CDR3 sequence is 16 residues long. With V trimmed by 3 bases and J by 4 bases, 9 bases remained unmatched. Looked up from germline, CDR1 is MGHRA and CDR2 is YSYEKL. CDR3 loop: CASSHLGQGLRETQYF. For the CDR3, the DNA is TGCGCCAGCAGCCACCTGGGACAGGGATTACGAGAGACCCAGTACTTC.

This clone showed up just a few times. The rearrangement joins TRBV19 to TRBJ1-2, with TRBD1 identical over 8 bases. The CDR3 loop spans 13 amino acids. Germline values: CDR1 LNHDA, CDR2 SQIVND (reference sequence). Trimming removed 8 bases from V and 1 base from J; junction bases left unmatched: 3. CDR3 loop: CASGQGHNYGYTF. The CDR3, as DNA: TGTGCCAGTGGACAGGGCCATAACTATGGCTACACCTTC.

This clone was seen only a few times. The rearrangement joins TRBV15 to TRBJ1-4, with 8 bases fitting TRBD1. The V gene's germline CDR1 is LNHNV and CDR2 YYDKDF (reference sequence). The CDR3 has 16 residues. The V gene end was trimmed by 0 bases and the J gene end by 8 bases; junction bases not matched to a gene: 8. Written as DNA, the CDR3 is TGTGCCACCAGCAGAGATTATACAGGGGGGGACGAAAAACTGTTTTTT. Its protein product is CATSRDYTGGDEKLFF.

The V and J genes are TRBV18 and TRBJ2-2; D is unresolved. The V end was cut by 3 bases, the J end by 0 bases, with 11 bases between. From germline, CDR1 is KGHSH and CDR2 LQKENI. The CDR3 covers 16 residues. CDR3 DNA sequence: TGTGCCAGCTCACCCCTCTTAAACCCGAACACCGGGGAGCTGTTTTTT. Encoded protein: CASSPLLNPNTGELFF.

This chain joins TRBV30 and TRBJ1-1; the D is unclear. CDR1 and CDR2 from the germline V gene are GTSNPN and SVGIG (reference sequence). Between the trimmed V and J ends, which lost 8 bases and 6 bases, there was a span of 16 bases. The CDR3 covers 12 residues. CDR3: CALRRVGSEAFF. As DNA, the CDR3 is TGTGCCCTGAGGAGGGTCGGGTCTGAAGCTTTCTTT.

This chain connects TRBV5-4 to TRBJ1-2; D is unclear. Germline V gene lookup returns CDR1 SGHNT and CDR2 YYREEE (reference sequence). The CDR3 covers 11 residues. Trimming removed 3 bases at V and 4 bases at J, with 4 bases between. Written as DNA, the CDR3 is TGTGCCAGCAGCTCCCCCTATGGCTACACCTTC. This codes for CASSSPYGYTF.

The chain carries TRBV19 and TRBJ1-1; 8 positions agree with TRBD1. The CDR3 length is 14 residues. Germline assignment: CDR1 LNHDA and CDR2 SQIVND (reference sequence). V was pared by 8 bases and J by 1 base, with 6 bases of the junction left unmatched. The CDR3 loop reads CASGQGAGNTEAFF. The CDR3 nucleotides read TGTGCCAGTGGGCAGGGGGCGGGGAACACTGAAGCTTTCTTT.

This chain links TRBV3-1 (or the pseudogene TRBV3-2) with TRBJ1-1; D may be TRBD1 (6 bases). This CDR3 region has 13 residues. Germline CDR1 LGHDT, CDR2 YNNKEL (reference sequence). Trimming stripped 3 bases from V and 8 bases from J, with 13 bases between. CDR3 amino acids: CASSHEGQIEAFF. Written as DNA, the CDR3 is TGTGCCAGCAGCCATGAAGGACAGATCGAAGCTTTCTTT.

This clone ranks as medium-sized. This sample also contains other DNA sequences that code for the same CDR3. This chain joins TRBV18 and TRBJ1-5, with TRBD1 matching over 9 bases. The V gene's germline CDR1 is KGHSH and CDR2 LQKENI. The V segment lost 6 bases and the J segment 1 base; nucleotides outside the gene matches: 4. CDR3 size: 15 residues. The DNA of the CDR3 is TGTGCCAGCTCTAAGGGACAGGGAAGCAATCAGCCCCAGCATTTT. Protein product: CASSKGQGSNQPQHF.

The J gene is TRBJ1-2, the V gene TRBV5-6; maybe TRBD1 (6 bases). Germline lookup yields CDR1 SGHDT and CDR2 YYEEEE. This CDR3 contains 14 residues. Between the trimmed V and J ends, which lost 1 base and 4 bases, there was a span of 11 bases. CDR3 nucleotide sequence: TGTGCCAGCAGCTTGCGGGGGCGAAGCTATGGCTACACCTTC. Protein: CASSLRGRSYGYTF. Together with reference TRBV5-6 and TRBJ1-2, the CDR3 gives the full variable domain: DAGVTQSPTHLIKTRGQQVTLRCSPKSGHDTVSWYQQALGQGPQFIFQYYEEEERQRGNFPDRFSGHQFPNYSSELNVNALLLGDSALYLCASSLRGRSYGYTFGSGTRLTVV.

This clone occurred a few times. The chain has TRBV5-4 and TRBJ2-7; D is possibly TRBD1 (5 bases). Germline V CDR1 and CDR2: SGHNT, YYREEE (reference sequence). V lost 3 bases, J lost 1 base, and 14 bases lay in between. This CDR3 comprises 15 residues. CDR3 in DNA: TGTGCCAGCAGCTGGGAAGGGGCTAGGTCCTACGAGCAGTACTTC. This codes for CASSWEGARSYEQYF.

The rearrangement joins TRBV7-3 to TRBJ2-7; tentative D call: TRBD2 (6 bases). Trimming stripped 1 base from V and 4 bases from J, with 11 bases between. Germline assignment: CDR1 SGHTA and CDR2 FQGTGA. The CDR3 spans 14 residues. This CDR3 reads CASSLSPGRYEQYF. CDR3 coding DNA: TGTGCCAGCAGCTTAAGTCCAGGGAGGTACGAGCAGTACTTC.

The chain carries TRBV10-3 and TRBJ2-3, with D tentatively TRBD1 or TRBD2 (5 bases each). The CDR3 is made up of 18 amino acids. The germline V gene has CDR1 ENHRY and CDR2 SYGVKD. V dropped 0 bases and J dropped 3 bases, with 19 bases sitting between them. Here the CDR3 DNA reads TGTGCCATCAGTGAGTCGATTTGGGGGAGTATTGCTACAGATACGCAGTATTTT. It translates to CAISESIWGSIATDTQYF.

The chain uses TRBV18 and TRBJ1-5; D is undetermined. CDR3 length equals 14 residues. From germline, CDR1 is KGHSH and CDR2 LQKENI. Deletions cut 2 bases from V and 0 bases from J, with 5 bases between. CDR3 sequence reads: CASSPAVSNQPQHF. The CDR3 bases are TGTGCCAGCTCACCAGCCGTTAGCAATCAGCCCCAGCATTTT.